These 9 T cell receptor beta chains came from one sample sequenced in a study of human T cells and chemical hapten exposure. Time point in this sample: pre-sensitization, week 0. The treatment was: therapeutic diphenylcyclopropenone sensitization with weekly scalp DPC. From the RACE reads, TCRdb called clonotypes with MiXCR, one entry per CDR3 protein. Of 350,000 to 450,000 distinct CDR3 sequences in the sample, roughly 4.6% are singletons; the top ten hold 2% to 3%. The sample was whole blood, taken in connection with sensitization to the hapten diphenylcyclopropenone (DPC). These receptors all come from a woman in her 50s with alopecia areata. Some clones in this sample may be carry-over from other donors' samples.

This clonotype has just a few counts. This rearrangement joins TRBV2 to TRBJ2-1, with 7 bases that match TRBD2. V was pared by 5 bases and J by 9 bases, with 13 bases of the junction left unmatched. The CDR3 length is 15 residues. CDR1 is SNHLY, CDR2 FYNNEI, per germline. In DNA form, the CDR3 reads TGTGCCAGCAGTCCCCCAGCGGGACCGAGCCGTGAGCAGTTCTTC. Protein product: CASSPPAGPSREQFF.

V is TRBV11-2 and J is TRBJ2-1; D is undetermined. The CDR3 consists of 16 residues. The germline V and J ends were trimmed by 0 bases and 0 bases, with 9 bases remaining between them. Germline values: CDR1 SGHAT, CDR2 FQNNGV. CDR3 DNA: TGTGCCAGCAGCTTAGAAGCACGAAGCTCCTACAATGAGCAGTTCTTC. Residues: CASSLEARSSYNEQFF. Using reference TRBV11-2 and TRBJ2-1 for the parts outside the CDR3, the full variable domain is EAGVAQSPRYKIIEKRQSVAFWCNPISGHATLYWYQQILGQGPKLLIQFQNNGVVDDSQLPKDRFSAERLKGVDSTLKIQPAKLEDSAVYLCASSLEARSSYNEQFFGPGTRLTVL.

This clonotype was observed a handful of times. The DNA for the CDR3 is TGTGCCACCAGTGATTTCGGACAAGGGGGCGATGAGCAGTTCTTC. This encodes CATSDFGQGGDEQFF. V and J are TRBV24-1 and TRBJ2-1; 7 bases agree with TRBD1. Germline V gene data show CDR1 as KGHDR and CDR2 as SFDVKD. Trimming cost V 1 base and J 8 bases; bases outside gene matches: 7. The length of the CDR3 is 15 residues.

The table lists this clonotype with many counts. The chain has TRBV5-1 and TRBJ1-6; 9 positions agree with TRBD1. V was clipped by 4 bases and J by 9 bases; unmatched bases: 8. Germline CDR1 SGHRS, CDR2 YFSETQ. The CDR3 is 15 amino acids. The CDR3 loop reads CASSPGTGIRSPLHF. The CDR3 coding sequence is TGCGCCAGCAGCCCCGGGACAGGGATACGTTCACCCCTCCACTTT.

This clonotype was recorded many times. The gene calls are TRBV27 and TRBJ1-2, with D possibly matching TRBD1 (6 bases). V was shortened by 6 bases and J by 2 bases, with 13 bases between the two germline ends. The germline gives CDR1 MNHEY, CDR2 SMNVEV (reference sequence). CDR3 length equals 14 residues. In DNA form, the CDR3 reads TGTGCCAGCAGCCCATCACAGGGAAACTATGGCTACACCTTC. This sequence encodes CASSPSQGNYGYTF.

This clonotype has more than one count but fewer than ten. This chain links TRBV6-1 with TRBJ1-4; D not certain. Trimming took 4 bases from V and 5 from J, leaving 14 bases between them. This CDR3 spans 15 amino acids. Germline V gene sequence: CDR1 MNHNS, CDR2 SASEGT. In DNA, the CDR3 is TGTGCCAGCAGTGCCTTCATGAACCCCAATGAAAAACTGTTTTTT. Its translation is CASSAFMNPNEKLFF.

This clonotype was counted at least ten times. The rearrangement links TRBV6-1 to TRBJ1-1; D gene uncertain. V lost 1 base, J lost 4 bases, and 10 bases lay in between. Germline loops: CDR1 MNHNS, CDR2 SASEGT. The CDR3 runs to 14 residues. The CDR3 coding sequence is TGTGCCAGCAGTGAAGTGGAGGGAGGCACTGAAGCTTTCTTT. Its translation is CASSEVEGGTEAFF.

This clonotype occurred many times. The chain carries TRBV6-2 or TRBV6-3 and TRBJ2-1, with D unclear. Trimming cost V 5 bases and J 7 bases, with 9 bases left between them. The CDR3 has 12 amino acids. The germline V gene has CDR1 MNHEY and CDR2 SVGEGT. CDR3 sequence reads: CASSSNGNEQFF. The CDR3 nucleotides read TGTGCCAGCAGTAGTAACGGTAATGAGCAGTTCTTC.

This clonotype occurred many times. The chain has TRBV6-2 or TRBV6-3 and TRBJ2-1, with 11 bases fitting TRBD2. CDR1 is MNHEY and CDR2 is SVGEGT in the germline V gene. J was trimmed by 5 bases and V by 2 bases; bases with no gene match: 14. The CDR3 runs 19 residues. The CDR3 loop is CASSYAPQLAGAANNEQFF. The CDR3 coding sequence is TGTGCCAGCAGTTACGCACCCCAACTAGCGGGAGCGGCAAACAATGAGCAGTTCTTC.